This TCR beta chain derives from a study of T cells in Graves' hyperthyroidism and ophthalmopathy. Pregnant or lactating patients were excluded, as were those with uncontrolled infection or other autoimmune disease. The CDR3 regions of TCR beta were amplified from RNA transcripts. The TCR CDR3 was amplified in a first-round RT-PCR using the HTBI primer set. A single record per CDR3 protein comes from TCRdb applying MiXCR to the multiplex PCR reads. The sample lists 750,000 to 900,000 distinct CDR3 sequences; 35% to 40% were seen once. Material: blood. This TCR was sampled from a man between 18 and 29 years old with Graves' hyperthyroidism.

In DNA form, the CDR3 reads TGTGCCAGCAGTGAATATTGGACAGGGGGACCCCAGCAGTACTTC. This encodes CASSEYWTGGPQQYF. The chain carries TRBV25-1 and TRBJ2-7; 10 positions match TRBD1. Germline CDR1 reads MGHDK; CDR2 reads SYGVNS. V was clipped by 0 bases and J by 8 bases; unmatched bases: 7. This CDR3 region has 15 residues.